This note documents a single T cell receptor (beta chain) sequence. Its antigen remains unidentified. The data were taken from a study of response to subunit inactivated influenza vaccine. Study-wide points: Authors suggested that a seasonal influenza vaccination recruits few new T cells each time.

TCRdb reprocessed the RT-PCR reads via MiXCR and lists one record per CDR3 protein. The repertoire consists of 300,000 to 350,000 distinct CDR3 sequences, with 22% occurring once and the leading ten covering about a tenth. Germline loops: CDR1 SGHRS, CDR2 YFSETQ. The CDR3 is 14 amino acids. V was pared by 5 bases and J by 3 bases, with 14 bases between. The source was PBMCs from blood, collected 21 months after vaccination. The chain recombines TRBV5-1 with TRBJ1-2; tentative D call: TRBD1 (5 bases). The origin of this receptor is a man aged 45 to 75 who received an inactivated influenza vaccine. The CDR3, as DNA: TGCGCCAGCAGAACGGGGCAGGACTACTATGGCTACACCTTC. Encoded protein: CASRTGQDYYGYTF.